Listed here are 22 T cell receptor beta chains from one sample, sequenced in a study of T cells in Graves' hyperthyroidism and ophthalmopathy. The source material, RNA transcripts, was used to amplify TCR beta CDR3 regions. The TCR CDR3 first-round RT-PCR relied on the HTBI primer set. TCRdb analysed the multiplex PCR reads with MiXCR anew, one entry per CDR3 protein. The repertoire holds around 600,000 distinct CDR3 sequences, with 12% to 15% as singletons. Source material: blood. Receptors were obtained from a woman aged 18-29 years with Graves' ophthalmopathy.

This clonotype has only a few counts. The chain has TRBV18 and TRBJ2-1; 8 positions match TRBD1. Germline V lookup: CDR1 KGHSH, CDR2 LQKENI. Losses at the gene ends were 2 bases for V and 9 bases for J; bases not matched to a gene: 15. CDR3 size: 17 residues. The CDR3 protein is CASSPYQPGGKVGEQFF. CDR3 coding DNA: TGTGCCAGCTCACCATACCAGCCAGGGGGCAAAGTCGGTGAGCAGTTCTTC.

In its sample, this clonotype was seen many times. The CDR3 bases are TGCGCCAGCAGCCAGGGGAGGGGCTCCTACGAGCAGTACTTC. Translation: CASSQGRGSYEQYF. This rearrangement joins TRBV4-1 to TRBJ2-7; 7 bases fit TRBD2. The trim removed 3 bases at V and 0 bases at J, leaving 2 bases unmatched. Germline CDR1 is MGHRA and CDR2 is YSYEKL. CDR3 size: 14 residues.

This clonotype was seen ten or more times. The V call is TRBV12-3 or TRBV12-4, the J call TRBJ2-5; 9 bases are a match to TRBD2. Unmatched junction bases numbered 3, after V lost 0 bases and J lost 4 bases. This CDR3 has 15 amino acids. The CDR3 loop reads CASSLASGSGETQYF. The CDR3, as DNA: TGTGCCAGCAGTTTAGCTAGCGGGAGTGGAGAGACCCAGTACTTC.

In this sample, this clonotype turned up many times. A read error is possible here, since a much larger clone lies one base away. The genes are TRBV20-1 and TRBJ2-1; 8 bases map to TRBD1. The CDR3 consists of 15 residues. Germline V gene sequence: CDR1 DFQATT, CDR2 SNEGSKA (reference sequence). V lost 5 bases, J lost 11 bases, and 17 bases stayed unmatched. The CDR3 region has the DNA TGCAGTGCTCCCGGGGCCGGACAGGGTAGGAGTAAGCAGTTCTTC. The encoded protein is CSAPGAGQGRSKQFF.

This clonotype came up many times. This rearrangement joins TRBV7-9 to TRBJ2-7; 10 bases are a match to TRBD2. Germline CDR1 reads SEHNR; CDR2 reads FQNEAQ (reference sequence). The CDR3 totals 15 residues. The J segment lost 6 bases and the V segment lost 5 bases, leaving 10 bases of the junction unmatched. The CDR3 sequence: CASSPRGLAGVEQYF. The CDR3 DNA sequence: TGTGCCAGCAGCCCCCGGGGCCTAGCGGGAGTCGAGCAGTACTTC.

In this sample, this clonotype turned up many times. The chain combines TRBV20-1 with TRBJ2-3; D ambiguous. The germline V gene has CDR1 DFQATT and CDR2 SNEGSKA (reference sequence). V was trimmed by 0 bases and J by 6 bases, leaving 10 bases between them. The CDR3 runs to 13 residues. The CDR3 DNA is TGCAGTGCTAGAGATGAGTCCGCGGATACGCAGTATTTT. This translates into CSARDESADTQYF.

This clonotype showed up many times. The CDR3 region has the DNA TGTGCCAGCGGCTCCTCCAGGGGGCAGGAGACCCAGTACTTC. It yields the protein CASGSSRGQETQYF. This chain joins TRBV28 and TRBJ2-5; TRBD1 matches 8 bases. CDR3 length equals 14 residues. Germline loops: CDR1 MDHEN, CDR2 SYDVKM. V lost 8 bases, J lost 5 bases, and 10 bases stayed unmatched.

The CDR3 loop is CASSHLLHEKLFF. The CDR3 DNA reads TGCGCCAGCAGCCACCTCCTACATGAAAAACTGTTTTTT. This chain links TRBV4-3 with TRBJ1-4; unclear D gene. The V and J ends lost 3 bases and 6 bases respectively, with 8 bases between them. This CDR3 spans 13 amino acids. The germline V gene encodes CDR1 LGHNA and CDR2 YSLEER.

This clonotype was observed many times. This sequence joins TRBV7-9 and TRBJ2-1, with 9 bases identical to TRBD1. Losses at the gene ends were 1 base for V and 5 bases for J; bases not matched to a gene: 3. Germline CDR1 SEHNR, CDR2 FQNEAQ (reference sequence). The CDR3 has 15 amino acids. The chain's CDR3 is CASSLVGTGNNEQFF. For the CDR3, the DNA is TGTGCCAGCAGCTTAGTGGGGACAGGGAACAATGAGCAGTTCTTC.

The gene calls are TRBV24-1 and TRBJ2-7; D is perhaps TRBD1 (6 bases). Germline lookup yields CDR1 KGHDR and CDR2 SFDVKD. V lost 5 bases and J 7 bases, leaving 14 bases between the germline ends. The CDR3 is made up of 13 amino acids. CDR3 amino acids: CATSGGPSGEQYF. CDR3 DNA sequence: TGTGCCACCAGTGGGGGGCCTTCGGGTGAGCAGTACTTC.

The J gene is TRBJ2-2, the V gene TRBV4-2, with TRBD2 matching 7 bases. This CDR3 has 17 residues. Germline V gives CDR1 LGHNA, CDR2 YNFKEQ. The junction had 9 bases not matched to a gene; V was cut back by 4 bases and J by 1 base. Here the CDR3 reads CASSPPLSGMNTGELFF. The CDR3 DNA is TGTGCCAGCAGCCCGCCACTGAGCGGGATGAACACCGGGGAGCTGTTTTTT.

This clonotype has a count of ten or more. The chain has TRBV5-8 and TRBJ2-7; D remains unclear. Germline V CDR1 and CDR2: SGHTS, YDEGEE. Trimming shortened V by 4 bases and J by 3 bases, and 14 bases separated the two germline ends. This CDR3 contains 14 residues. The CDR3 nucleotides are TGTGCCAGCAGCCGGATCGGTGAATACTACGAGCAGTACTTC. This encodes CASSRIGEYYEQYF.

This clonotype was observed at least ten times. V and J are TRBV6-2 or TRBV6-3 and TRBJ2-1; 13 bases are shared with TRBD2. From germline, CDR1 is MNHEY and CDR2 SVGEGT. The CDR3 totals 19 residues. V shed 1 base, J shed 1 base, and the junction held 7 bases outside the gene matches. The chain's CDR3 is CASSYWTSGSPTSYNEQFF. The CDR3 nucleotides read TGTGCCAGCAGTTACTGGACTAGCGGGAGCCCCACGTCCTACAATGAGCAGTTCTTC.

This clonotype was recorded many times. The chain employs TRBV20-1 and TRBJ2-3; D not certain. This CDR3 region has 13 residues. V was cut by 0 bases and J by 6 bases, with 10 bases left in between. Per germline, CDR1 DFQATT and CDR2 SNEGSKA (reference sequence). The CDR3 nucleotides read TGCAGTGCTAGAGATGACCCAAGGGATACGCAGTATTTT. Amino acid sequence: CSARDDPRDTQYF.

This clonotype was picked up many times. The chain recombines TRBV2 with TRBJ2-7, with D hard to call. Deletions cut 7 bases from V and 0 bases from J, with 13 bases between. The CDR3 spans 14 residues. Germline values: CDR1 SNHLY, CDR2 FYNNEI. CDR3 protein: CASNGERSSYEQYF. CDR3 DNA: TGTGCCAGCAACGGCGAGAGAAGCTCCTACGAGCAGTACTTC. The full variable domain, in which reference TRBV2 and TRBJ2-7 provide the parts outside the CDR3, is EPEVTQTPSHQVTQMGQEVILRCVPISNHLYFYWYRQILGQKVEFLVSFYNNEISEKSEIFDDQFSVERPDGSNFTLKIRSTKLEDSAMYFCASNGERSSYEQYFGPGTRLTVT.

This clonotype was recorded many times. The rearrangement uses TRBV9 and TRBJ2-1; 10 bases are shared with TRBD2. Germline V gene sequence: CDR1 SGDLS, CDR2 YYNGEE. Trimming removed 0 bases from V and 9 bases from J; junction bases left unmatched: 6. The CDR3 contains 15 residues. The CDR3 loop is CASSVEAGGAGEQFF. The CDR3 DNA reads TGTGCCAGCAGCGTAGAAGCGGGAGGGGCCGGTGAGCAGTTCTTC.

This clonotype was seen ten or more times. The rearrangement uses TRBV29-1 and TRBJ2-3; 10 nucleotides agree with TRBD2. The CDR3 has 16 amino acids. The V gene end was trimmed by 0 bases and the J gene end by 4 bases; junction bases not matched to a gene: 7. Per germline, CDR1 SQVTM and CDR2 ANQGSEA. The CDR3 region has the DNA TGCAGCGTTGAAGATCTAGCGGGAGCGGTTGCAGATACGCAGTATTTT. Its protein product is CSVEDLAGAVADTQYF.

In this sample, this clonotype turned up a few times. This likely stems from a read error, as it lies one base from a far larger clone. The V gene is TRBV3-1, the J gene TRBJ2-3; no clear D. CDR1 and CDR2 from the germline V gene are LGHDT and YNNKEL (reference sequence). This CDR3 comprises 11 residues. CDR3 in amino acids: CASSLSDMQYF. The CDR3 region has the DNA TGTGCCAGCAGCTTATCAGATATGCAGTATTTT.

The rearrangement uses TRBV7-9 and TRBJ2-2, with a weak D call TRBD2 (5 bases). This CDR3 has 12 residues. Deletions cut 6 bases from V and 7 bases from J, with 9 bases between. Germline values: CDR1 SEHNR, CDR2 FQNEAQ (reference sequence). DNA for the CDR3: TGTGCCAGCAGTGGCCGGGACGGGGAGCTGTTTTTT. Residues: CASSGRDGELFF.

V usage is TRBV27 and J usage is TRBJ2-3, with TRBD2 matching over 12 bases. Looked up from germline, CDR1 is MNHEY and CDR2 is SMNVEV (reference sequence). V shed 7 bases and J 2 bases; nucleotides not matched to a gene: 10. The CDR3 has 17 residues. The CDR3 protein is CASTPLGLAGFTDTQYF. The CDR3 DNA is TGTGCCAGCACCCCTCTCGGACTAGCGGGATTCACAGATACGCAGTATTTT.

In this sample, this clonotype turned up many times. This rearrangement joins TRBV29-1 to TRBJ2-5, with 11 positions matching TRBD1. The germline V gene has CDR1 SQVTM and CDR2 ANQGSEA. V lost 0 bases and J lost 5; bases outside the gene matches: 8. This CDR3 contains 16 residues. The CDR3 sequence: CSVEDPGTGGGETQYF. In DNA, the CDR3 is TGCAGCGTTGAAGACCCAGGGACAGGGGGAGGGGAGACCCAGTACTTC. The whole variable domain, remainder taken from reference TRBV29-1 and TRBJ2-5, is SAVISQKPSRDICQRGTSLTIQCQVDSQVTMMFWYRQQPGQSLTLIATANQGSEATYESGFVIDKFPISRPNLTFSTLTVSNMSPEDSSIYLCSVEDPGTGGGETQYFGPGTRLLVL.

Note on this clonotype: This may stem from a read error, because a much larger clone lies one nucleotide away. This chain joins TRBV6-2 or TRBV6-3 and TRBJ1-2; D perhaps matches TRBD1 (5 bases). CDR3 length: 15 residues. CDR1 and CDR2 from the germline V gene are MNHEY and SVGEGT. Trimming stripped 4 bases from V and 8 bases from J, with 20 bases between. The CDR3 region has the DNA TGTGCCAGCAGTTTTCCCGGGACTAGGGTTGGCGGCTACACCTTC. Translating it yields CASSFPGTRVGGYTF.